This passage covers 18 T cell receptor beta chains from one sample sequenced in a study of blood T cell repertoires in COVID-19. The repertoire was sequenced with immunoSEQ multiplex PCR; TCRdb's copy has only in-frame clones and lacks some. The table lists some 120,000 clones, roughly 86% of them singletons. The sequenced sample consisted of peripheral blood. The source of these receptors is a human donor in a cohort sampled during active COVID-19.

The V call is TRBV19, the J call TRBJ1-5, with D possibly being TRBD1 (5 bases). The germline V and J ends were trimmed by 8 bases and 5 bases, with 13 bases remaining between them. The length of the CDR3 is 13 residues. CDR1 is LNHDA, CDR2 SQIVND, per germline (reference sequence). The CDR3 DNA reads as TGTGCCAGTGTTGCCAGGGCCCATCAGCCCCAGCATTTT. This translates into CASVARAHQPQHF.

The CDR3: CASSLVGGGSYEQYF. CDR3 nucleotide sequence: TGTGCCAGCAGCTTAGTGGGAGGCGGGAGCTACGAGCAGTACTTC. This sequence joins TRBV7-9 and TRBJ2-7, with 7 nucleotides matching TRBD2. CDR1 and CDR2 from the germline V gene are SEHNR and FQNEAQ (reference sequence). CDR3 size: 15 residues. V shed 1 base and J 3 bases; nucleotides not matched to a gene: 6.

The chain recombines TRBV5-1 with TRBJ2-5, with a weak D call TRBD2 (5 bases). The V gene lost 5 bases and the J gene lost 3 bases, with 17 bases spanning the gap. This CDR3 is built from 15 residues. Germline loops: CDR1 SGHRS, CDR2 YFSETQ. The CDR3 DNA sequence: TGCGCCAGCAGAACTGAGGGCTTGGGTGAAGAGACCCAGTACTTC. Amino acid sequence: CASRTEGLGEETQYF.

The rearrangement joins TRBV5-6 to TRBJ1-3, with 10 bases that match TRBD1. In germline, CDR1 is SGHDT, CDR2 YYEEEE. Trimming removed 1 base from V and 7 bases from J; junction bases left unmatched: 8. CDR3 length: 16 amino acids. Written as DNA, the CDR3 is TGTGCCAGCAGCTTGTCCCGGACAGGGGGTGGCAACACCATATATTTT. Protein: CASSLSRTGGGNTIYF.

The J gene is TRBJ1-6, the V gene TRBV28; D call uncertain. This CDR3 has 12 residues. V gave up 5 bases and J gave up 8 bases, with 7 bases separating them. Germline loops: CDR1 MDHEN, CDR2 SYDVKM. This CDR3 is CASSPVHSPLHF. CDR3 bases: TGTGCCAGCAGTCCCGTTCATTCACCCCTCCACTTT.

The rearrangement links TRBV2 to TRBJ2-3, with D perhaps TRBD2 (5 bases). V lost 5 bases to trimming and J lost 5 bases, with 11 bases between them. Germline V CDR1 and CDR2: SNHLY, FYNNEI. The CDR3 has 13 amino acids. In DNA form, the CDR3 reads TGTGCCAGCAGTCCCCAAGAGGGAGATACGCAGTATTTT. Its protein is CASSPQEGDTQYF. The whole variable domain, remainder taken from reference TRBV2 and TRBJ2-3, is EPEVTQTPSHQVTQMGQEVILRCVPISNHLYFYWYRQILGQKVEFLVSFYNNEISEKSEIFDDQFSVERPDGSNFTLKIRSTKLEDSAMYFCASSPQEGDTQYFGPGTRLTVL.

This chain connects TRBV27 to TRBJ1-1; TRBD1 might be the D (6 bases). The CDR3 contains 12 residues. Germline CDR1 and CDR2: MNHEY and SMNVEV (reference sequence). V lost 9 bases and J 11 bases, leaving 19 bases between the germline ends. CDR3 nucleotides: TGTGCCAGAGGAAGACAGGCCGGCGGGGCTTTCTTT. Amino acid sequence: CARGRQAGGAFF.

This clone was seen a few times. The chain uses TRBV7-8 and TRBJ2-1, with D perhaps matching TRBD2 (6 bases). The germline CDR1 and CDR2 sequences are SGHVS and FQNEAQ. CDR3 size: 14 residues. Trimming shortened V by 8 bases and J by 8 bases, and 19 bases separated the two germline ends. The CDR3 nucleotides read TGTGCCAGCGGGCGGGGCGGAAACGTAGATGAGCAGTTCTTC. Translating it yields CASGRGGNVDEQFF.

The chain recombines TRBV27 with TRBJ2-7; 9 bases line up with TRBD1. The germline CDR1 and CDR2 sequences are MNHEY and SMNVEV (reference sequence). V lost 5 bases, J lost 2 bases, and 7 bases stayed unmatched. This CDR3 is built from 15 residues. CDR3 sequence reads: CASSIGQGPTYEQYF. DNA for the CDR3: TGTGCCAGCAGTATCGGACAGGGGCCTACCTACGAGCAGTACTTC.

The J gene is TRBJ2-3, the V gene TRBV6-5; D possibly corresponds to TRBD2 (6 bases). V was pared by 0 bases and J by 3 bases, with 13 bases between. This CDR3 is 16 amino acids long. The germline V gene has CDR1 MNHEY and CDR2 SVGAGI. CDR3 residues: CASSYSEGMETDTQYF. Here the CDR3 DNA reads TGTGCCAGCAGTTACTCGGAGGGGATGGAAACAGATACGCAGTATTTT.

The V call is TRBV9, the J call TRBJ2-1, with D uncertain. CDR1 SGDLS and CDR2 YYNGEE come from the germline V gene. V was pared by 4 bases and J by 1 base, with 12 bases between. This CDR3 spans 15 amino acids. CDR3 nucleotide sequence: TGTGCCAGCAGCTCCCGAGATCCTTCCTACAATGAGCAGTTCTTC. This translates into CASSSRDPSYNEQFF.

The V and J genes are TRBV4-3 and TRBJ2-5; 8 positions agree with TRBD2. V was pared by 3 bases and J by 2 bases, with 8 bases of the junction left unmatched. Germline V gene data show CDR1 as LGHNA and CDR2 as YSLEER. The CDR3 runs to 16 residues. CDR3 nucleotides: TGCGCCAGCAGCCAGCAAACTAGCGGTCCTCAAGAGACCCAGTACTTC. Amino acids: CASSQQTSGPQETQYF.

This clone appeared once. The germline gene is not matched at one end of the junction; a read error may be the cause. The V call is TRBV7-7, the J call TRBJ2-1; TRBD2 might be the D (5 bases). From germline, CDR1 is SSHAT and CDR2 FNYEAQ (reference sequence). The CDR3 extends over 17 amino acids. CDR3 residues: CASSLARWSHRDNEQFF. The CDR3 bases are TGTGCTAGCAGCTTAGCGAGATGGTCCCACCGAGACAATGAGCAGTTCTTC.

The chain is built from TRBV4-1 and TRBJ2-7, with 16 bases lining up with TRBD2. This CDR3 is built from 16 residues. Trimming at V came to 1 base and at J to 5 bases, leaving 2 bases not matched to a gene. CDR1 and CDR2 (germline): MGHRA, YSYEKL. CDR3 coding DNA: TGCGCCAGCAGCCAAGCGGGACTAGCGGGAGGGGACGAGCAGTACTTC. The encoded protein is CASSQAGLAGGDEQYF.

The rearrangement joins TRBV5-5 to TRBJ1-5; D gene unclear. Trimming cost V 4 bases and J 0 bases, with 11 bases left between them. This CDR3 contains 15 residues. The germline V gene has CDR1 SGHKS and CDR2 YYEKEE (reference sequence). The CDR3 sequence is CASSHQFLSNQPQHF. The CDR3 DNA reads as TGTGCCAGCAGCCACCAGTTCCTTAGCAATCAGCCCCAGCATTTT. Using reference TRBV5-5 and TRBJ1-5 for the parts outside the CDR3, the full variable domain is DAGVTQSPTHLIKTRGQQVTLRCSPISGHKSVSWYQQVLGQGPQFIFQYYEKEERGRGNFPDRFSARQFPNYSSELNVNALLLGDSALYLCASSHQFLSNQPQHFGDGTRLSIL.

The CDR3 nucleotides read TGTGCCACCAGCTTTCATTCCTACGAACAGGGTTCCGCTGAAGCTTTCTTT. The encoded protein is CATSFHSYEQGSAEAFF. The chain recombines TRBV24-1 with TRBJ1-1, with TRBD1 as a possible D gene (6 bases). In germline, CDR1 is KGHDR, CDR2 SFDVKD. V lost 7 bases and J 6 bases, leaving 26 bases between the germline ends. CDR3 length: 17 amino acids.

This rearrangement joins TRBV4-1 to TRBJ1-1; maybe TRBD1 (6 bases). Germline CDR1 reads MGHRA; CDR2 reads YSYEKL. The CDR3 runs to 17 residues. Trimming stripped 0 bases from V and 5 bases from J, with 19 bases between. CDR3 protein: CASSQERGGGRYTEAFF. The DNA for the CDR3 is TGCGCCAGCAGCCAAGAACGGGGAGGGGGGAGGTATACTGAAGCTTTCTTT.

V is TRBV6-5 and J is TRBJ2-5; 7 bases fit TRBD2. Germline CDR1 MNHEY, CDR2 SVGAGI. This CDR3 has 14 amino acids. V dropped 4 bases and J dropped 9; count of bases not matched to a gene: 11. This CDR3 is CASSSWTAGAAQYF. CDR3 DNA sequence: TGTGCCAGCAGTTCCTGGACGGCGGGAGCCGCCCAGTACTTC.